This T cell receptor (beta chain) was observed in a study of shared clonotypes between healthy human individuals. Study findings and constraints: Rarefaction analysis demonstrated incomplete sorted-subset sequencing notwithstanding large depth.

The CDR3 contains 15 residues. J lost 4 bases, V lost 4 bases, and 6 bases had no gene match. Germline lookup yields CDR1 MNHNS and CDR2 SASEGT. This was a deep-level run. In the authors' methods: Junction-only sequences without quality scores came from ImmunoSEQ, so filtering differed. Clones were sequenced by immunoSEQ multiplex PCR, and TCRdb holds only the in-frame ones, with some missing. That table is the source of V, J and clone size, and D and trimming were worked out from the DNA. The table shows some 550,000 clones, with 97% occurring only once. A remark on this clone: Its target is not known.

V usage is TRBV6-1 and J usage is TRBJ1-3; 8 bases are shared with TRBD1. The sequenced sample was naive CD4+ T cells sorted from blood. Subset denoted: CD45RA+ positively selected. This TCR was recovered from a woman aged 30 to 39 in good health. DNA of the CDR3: TGTGCCAGCAGTGCACAGGGGACAGGCGGAAACACCATATATTTT. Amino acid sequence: CASSAQGTGGNTIYF.